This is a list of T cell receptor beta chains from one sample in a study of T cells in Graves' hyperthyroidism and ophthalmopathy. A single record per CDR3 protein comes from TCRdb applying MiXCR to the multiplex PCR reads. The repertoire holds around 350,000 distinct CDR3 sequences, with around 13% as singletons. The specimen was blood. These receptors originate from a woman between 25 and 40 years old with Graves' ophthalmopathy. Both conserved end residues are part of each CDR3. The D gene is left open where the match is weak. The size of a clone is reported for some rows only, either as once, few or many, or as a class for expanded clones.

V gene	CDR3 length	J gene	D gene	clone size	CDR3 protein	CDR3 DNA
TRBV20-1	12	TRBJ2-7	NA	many	CSAREGSDEQYF	TGCAGTGCTAGGGAGGGGTCCGACGAGCAGTACTTC
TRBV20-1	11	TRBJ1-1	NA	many	CSARGVAEAFF	TGCAGTGCTAGGGGTGTGGCTGAAGCTTTCTTT
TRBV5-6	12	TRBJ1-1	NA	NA	CASSTQGPEAFF	TGTGCCAGCAGTACTCAGGGTCCTGAAGCTTTCTTT
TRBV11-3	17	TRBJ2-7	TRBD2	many	CASSLGLAGAATYEQYF	TGTGCCAGCAGCTTAGGACTAGCGGGGGCCGCCACCTACGAGCAGTACTTC
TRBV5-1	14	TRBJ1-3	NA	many	CASSPEITGNTIYF	TGCGCCAGCAGCCCGGAGATAACTGGAAACACCATATATTTT
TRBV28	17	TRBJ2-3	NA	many	CASSPPWAAGALDTQYF	TGTGCCAGCAGTCCCCCGTGGGCGGCGGGGGCCTTAGATACGCAGTATTTT
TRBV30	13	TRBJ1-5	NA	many	CAWAKGGNQPQHF	TGTGCCTGGGCGAAGGGAGGAAATCAGCCCCAGCATTTT
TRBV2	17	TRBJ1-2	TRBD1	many	CASSEGTGIRVNYGYTF	TGTGCCAGCAGTGAAGGGACAGGGATAAGGGTTAACTATGGCTACACCTTC
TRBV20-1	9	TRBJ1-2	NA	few	CSASYGYTF	TGCAGTGCTAGTTACGGCTACACCTTC
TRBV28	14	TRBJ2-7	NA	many	CASSPDPTGYEQYF	TGTGCCAGCAGTCCCGACCCGACGGGATACGAGCAGTACTTC
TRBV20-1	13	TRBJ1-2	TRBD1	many	CSARGQGPYGYTF	TGCAGTGCTAGAGGACAGGGGCCCTATGGCTACACCTTC
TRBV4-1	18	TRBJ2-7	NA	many	CASSQVDFLGGTSYEQYF	TGCGCCAGCAGCCAAGTCGATTTTTTGGGGGGCACCTCCTACGAGCAGTACTTC
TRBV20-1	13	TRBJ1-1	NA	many	CSARKDRSTEAFF	TGCAGTGCTAGAAAGGACAGATCGACTGAAGCTTTCTTT
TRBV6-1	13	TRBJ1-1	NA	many	CASSEAGGAEAFF	TGTGCCAGCAGTGAAGCCGGGGGGGCTGAAGCTTTCTTT
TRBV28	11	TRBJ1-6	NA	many	CASTHDSPLHF	TGTGCCAGCACCCATGATTCACCCCTCCACTTT
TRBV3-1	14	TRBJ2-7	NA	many	CASRRNKGAYEQYF	TGTGCCAGCAGGCGGAATAAGGGGGCCTACGAGCAGTACTTC
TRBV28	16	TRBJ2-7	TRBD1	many	CASSSPSATGRYEQYF	TGTGCCAGCAGTTCCCCCTCAGCGACAGGGCGTTACGAGCAGTACTTC
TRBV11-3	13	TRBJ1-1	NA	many	CASSDGPSTEAFF	TGTGCCAGCAGCGACGGACCGAGCACTGAAGCTTTCTTT
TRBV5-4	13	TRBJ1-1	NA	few	CASSPTKNTEAFF	TGTGCCAGCAGCCCGACGAAGAACACTGAAGCTTTCTTT
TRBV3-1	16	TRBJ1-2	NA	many	CASGRGGQETVYGYTF	TGTGCCAGCGGCCGAGGGGGTCAGGAGACAGTCTATGGCTACACCTTC
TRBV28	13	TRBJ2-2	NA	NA	CASYPSNTGELFF	TGTGCCAGCTACCCCTCGAACACCGGGGAGCTGTTTTTT
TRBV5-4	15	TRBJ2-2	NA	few	CASSGGAANTGELFF	TGTGCCAGCAGCGGAGGAGCTGCGAACACCGGGGAGCTGTTTTTT
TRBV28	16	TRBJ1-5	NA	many	CASSLPRTVSNQPQHF	TGTGCCAGCAGTTTACCCCGGACAGTTAGCAATCAGCCCCAGCATTTT
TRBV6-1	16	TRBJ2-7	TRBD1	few	CGSSYRTGPYSYEQYF	TGTGGCAGCAGTTATAGGACAGGGCCTTACTCCTACGAGCAGTACTTC
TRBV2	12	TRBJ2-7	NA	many	CASMLLEYEQYF	TGTGCCAGCATGCTATTAGAATACGAGCAGTACTTC
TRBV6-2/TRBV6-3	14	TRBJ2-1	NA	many	CASANGGFQYEQFF	TGTGCCAGCGCCAACGGGGGTTTTCAATATGAGCAGTTCTTC
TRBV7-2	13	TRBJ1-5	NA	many	CASSLGRQKPQHF	TGTGCCAGCAGCTTAGGACGACAAAAGCCCCAGCATTTT